Listed below are T cell receptor beta chains from one sample, sequenced in a study of chemoradiotherapy in HPV16-positive cancers. The protocol was immunoSEQ multiplex PCR, while the TCRdb copy is restricted to in-frame clones and leaves out a portion. The sample contains 12,000 or so clones, 81% of which appear only once. This sample was taken from a patient who underwent chemoradiotherapy. Every receptor here comes from a human donor with HPV-associated anogenital cancer. CDR3s include the opening cysteine and the closing phenylalanine or tryptophan. D genes are given only for firm matches. Size tells how often a clone was seen (once, few, many) or the class of an expanded clone, and some rows leave it out.

J	size	D	V	DNA	CDR3
TRBJ2-3	NA	NA	TRBV6-1	TGTGCCAGCAAACAGTATCATTCCACAGATACGCAGTATTTT	CASKQYHSTDTQYF
TRBJ1-1	NA	TRBD1	TRBV19	TGTGCCAGTAGTCCCTTGACAGGGCGAACTGAAGCTTTCTTT	CASSPLTGRTEAFF
TRBJ1-2	NA	NA	TRBV6-7	TGTGCCAGCAGTTACTTCCCAGGGGGCTACACCTTC	CASSYFPGGYTF
TRBJ1-4	NA	NA	TRBV23-1	TGCGCCAGCAACCCGGACAGCATCCGGGGAGGGCCTAATGAAAAACTGTTTTTT	CASNPDSIRGGPNEKLFF
TRBJ2-1	once	TRBD2	TRBV19	TGTGCCACCTCGACGGGGGGGGCCTACAATGAGCAGTTCTTC	CATSTGGAYNEQFF
TRBJ1-1	NA	TRBD1	TRBV4-1	TGCGCCAGCAGCCAAGGGGAACAGGGGAAGGCGGGGAGAACTTTCTTT	CASSQGEQGKAGRTFF
TRBJ2-7	few	NA	TRBV5-1	TGCGCCAGCAGCTTGGCCGGACGCCTTTTTGAGGAGCAGTACTTC	CASSLAGRLFEEQYF
TRBJ1-2	NA	NA	TRBV6-5	TGTGCCAGCAGTCTACAACTCGGCTATGGCTACACCTTC	CASSLQLGYGYTF
TRBJ1-6	few	NA	TRBV30	TGTGCCTGGAGCCTACTGGGTTCACCCCTCCACTTT	CAWSLLGSPLHF
TRBJ1-4	NA	NA	TRBV6-5	TGTGCCACCGGGAGGGGAGAGAATGAAAAACTGTTTTTT	CATGRGENEKLFF
TRBJ2-3	NA	NA	TRBV19	TGTGCCAGTAGTATCGCAGATACGCAGTATTTT	CASSIADTQYF
TRBJ1-3	NA	NA	TRBV11-2	TGTGCCAGCAGCTTAACGGGGGGCGGCCACTCTGGAAACACCATATATTTT	CASSLTGGGHSGNTIYF
TRBJ1-4	NA	NA	TRBV27	TGTGCCAGCACTCGTAAGGCCAGGCAAGCAACTAATGAAAAACTGTTTTTT	CASTRKARQATNEKLFF
TRBJ2-1	NA	NA	TRBV28	TGTGCCAGCAGTTTTGCGGGACAGGCGGGGGCCAATGAGCAGTTCTTC	CASSFAGQAGANEQFF
TRBJ2-7	once	TRBD1	TRBV19	TGTGCCAGTAGTTTTACAGGGGAAAGCTCCTACGAGCAGTACTTC	CASSFTGESSYEQYF
TRBJ2-3	few	NA	TRBV29-1	TGCAGCGTCCCCTTAGGGGGGGATACGCAGTATTTT	CSVPLGGDTQYF
TRBJ2-3	NA	TRBD2	TRBV5-1	TGCGCCAGCAGTCGGACTAGCGGGGACCTAGATACGCAGTATTTT	CASSRTSGDLDTQYF
TRBJ1-6	once	NA	TRBV27	TGTGCCAGCACTCGGGACCTGGGAAATTCACCCCTCCACTTT	CASTRDLGNSPLHF
TRBJ2-7	NA	NA	TRBV18	TGTGCCAGCTCAGTAAGGGCGACATACGAGCAGTACTTC	CASSVRATYEQYF
TRBJ2-2	NA	NA	TRBV6-4	TGTGCCAGCAGGGGCACCACCGGGGAGCTGTTTTTT	CASRGTTGELFF
TRBJ1-5	NA	NA	TRBV15	TGTGCCACCAGCAGAGATCTCTGGCGTCAGCCCCAGCATTTT	CATSRDLWRQPQHF
TRBJ2-1	NA	NA	TRBV28	TGTGCCAGCAGTTCCCCCCTTGAGGGGCGGGGCGATGAGCAGTTCTTC	CASSSPLEGRGDEQFF
TRBJ2-7	NA	NA	TRBV11-1	TGTGCCAGCAGCTCAAAAGGACTCTACGAGCAGTACTTC	CASSSKGLYEQYF
TRBJ1-1	NA	NA	TRBV6-4	TGTGCCAGCAGTGACTCGTGGGGAGGGGAAGCTTTCTTT	CASSDSWGGEAFF
TRBJ2-1	NA	NA	TRBV7-9	TGTGCCAGCAGCCGCGGGGCCTACAATGAGCAGTTCTTC	CASSRGAYNEQFF
TRBJ2-3	NA	TRBD2	TRBV6-1	TGTGCCAGCAGTGAAATGCCTAGCGGGGGGGGAACAGATACGCAGTATTTT	CASSEMPSGGGTDTQYF
TRBJ1-6	NA	NA	TRBV7-2	TGTGCCAGCAGCTTATTAGGGCCCTCGAATAATTCACCCCTCCACTTT	CASSLLGPSNNSPLHF
TRBJ2-1	NA	TRBD1	TRBV27	TGTGCCAGCACTACTGGGACAGGGAACAATGAGCAGTTCTTC	CASTTGTGNNEQFF
TRBJ1-1	NA	NA	TRBV18	TGTGCCAGCTCACCCTCACAGGGTTTTTCGGACACTGAAGCTTTCTTT	CASSPSQGFSDTEAFF
TRBJ2-7	NA	NA	TRBV27	TGTGCCAGCAGCGCTTCTCCGAACCCTTCCCCATATGGGCAGTACTTC	CASSASPNPSPYGQYF
TRBJ2-1	NA	NA	TRBV4-2	TGTGCCAGCAGCCAAGATATGGACAGATACAATGAGCAGTTCTTC	CASSQDMDRYNEQFF
TRBJ2-1	NA	NA	TRBV4-2	TGTGCCAGCAGCCCCAAAATAGCAGGATCTGAGCAGTTCTTC	CASSPKIAGSEQFF
TRBJ1-2	NA	NA	TRBV9	TGTGCCAGCAGCGTGGCAGGGGAGGGCTATGGCTACACCTTC	CASSVAGEGYGYTF
TRBJ1-6	NA	TRBD1	TRBV2	TGTGCCAGCAGGGGCGAAGGGGGCAACAATTCACCCCTCCACTTT	CASRGEGGNNSPLHF
TRBJ1-1	NA	NA	TRBV10-3	TGTGCCATCAGTCTACAGGGAGACACTGAAGCTTTCTTT	CAISLQGDTEAFF
TRBJ1-2	few	NA	TRBV4-2	TGTGCCAGCAGCCAAGAAGGTTCGGGGTTTGGCTACACCTTC	CASSQEGSGFGYTF
TRBJ2-5	NA	NA	TRBV7-2	TGTGCCAGCAGCTTAGCAACCAGCTCCCAAGAGACCCAGTACTTC	CASSLATSSQETQYF
TRBJ1-2	NA	NA	TRBV5-6	TGTGCCAGCAGCTCTAACTATGGCTACACCTTC	CASSSNYGYTF
TRBJ1-5	NA	TRBD1	TRBV13	TGTGCCAGCAGCCAGGGGGCAGGGGGCGGTCAGCCCCAGCATTTT	CASSQGAGGGQPQHF
TRBJ1-6	few	NA	TRBV19	TGTGCCAGTAGGAAAACACAGGATAATTCACCCCTCCACTTT	CASRKTQDNSPLHF
TRBJ2-5	NA	NA	TRBV7-9	TGTGCCAGCAGCCGAGGATCGGAAGAGACCCAGTACTTC	CASSRGSEETQYF
TRBJ2-2	NA	NA	TRBV9	TGTGCCAGCAGCGTAGCTCCGGCAGGGGCTGGCACCGGGGAGCTGTTTTTT	CASSVAPAGAGTGELFF
TRBJ2-3	NA	TRBD1	TRBV5-1	TGCGCCAGCAGCCTAAATAGACAGGGGTCAGATACGCAGTATTTT	CASSLNRQGSDTQYF
TRBJ1-2	NA	NA	TRBV20-1	TGCAGTGCTAGGCACAGGGATGGCTACACCTTC	CSARHRDGYTF
TRBJ1-4	NA	NA	TRBV11-1	TGTGCCAGCAGCACTATAGGTGAAAAACTGTTTTTT	CASSTIGEKLFF
TRBJ1-6	NA	NA	TRBV30	TGTGCCTGGAGTCCTTTTACAGGGTATTCACCCCTCCACTTT	CAWSPFTGYSPLHF
TRBJ1-4	NA	NA	TRBV28	TGTGCCAGCAAGATCGTCGGAAAAAATGAAAAACTGTTTTTT	CASKIVGKNEKLFF
TRBJ2-7	once	NA	TRBV7-9	TGTGCCAGCAGCCTAGAGGATGTAGGGGAGCAGTACTTC	CASSLEDVGEQYF
TRBJ2-1	NA	TRBD1	TRBV11-2	TGTGCCAGCAGCTTAGTGTGGGGTGACAGGGAATACAATGAGCAGTTCTTC	CASSLVWGDREYNEQFF